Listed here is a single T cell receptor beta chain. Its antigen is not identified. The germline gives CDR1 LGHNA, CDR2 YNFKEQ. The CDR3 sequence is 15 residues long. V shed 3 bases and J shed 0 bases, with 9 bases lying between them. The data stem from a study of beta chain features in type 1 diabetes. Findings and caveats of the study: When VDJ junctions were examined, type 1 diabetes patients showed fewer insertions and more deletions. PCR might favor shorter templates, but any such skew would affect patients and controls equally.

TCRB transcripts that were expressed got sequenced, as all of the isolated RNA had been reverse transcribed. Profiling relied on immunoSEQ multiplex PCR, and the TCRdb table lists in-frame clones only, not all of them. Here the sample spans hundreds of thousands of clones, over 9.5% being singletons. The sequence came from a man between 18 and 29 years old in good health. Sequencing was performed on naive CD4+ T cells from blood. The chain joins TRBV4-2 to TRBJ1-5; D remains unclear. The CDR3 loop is CASSQVGHSNQPQHF. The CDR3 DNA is TGTGCCAGCAGCCAGGTCGGTCATAGCAATCAGCCCCAGCATTTT.